This T cell receptor beta chain was found in a study of blood T cells in healthy people across ages. Study observations and caveats: When one million T cells were used, diversity estimates were thought to be underestimates.

Sample donors were healthy Caucasian individuals that came from Russia, aged roughly 6 to 100. Approximately 10 milliliters was the volume of peripheral blood drawn from each donor. Trimming took 2 bases from V and 2 from J, leaving 7 bases between them. From germline, CDR1 is MNHEY and CDR2 SVGEGT. The CDR3 sequence is 14 residues long. It was with a sample-barcoded 5' primer and a J-beta primer mix that a second PCR of about 6 to 12 cycles was run. One entry per CDR3 protein, called by TCRdb with MiXCR from the 5' RACE reads. This table holds 1,500,000 or so distinct CDR3 sequences, 35% to 45% found once. This clonotype has only a few counts. Its antigen is unknown.

Sequenced input: blood. The rearrangement links TRBV6-2 or TRBV6-3 to TRBJ1-5, with D uncertain. The clonotype originates from a woman aged 18-29 years in good health. The CDR3 loop is CASSYRSGNQPQHF. CDR3 coding DNA: TGTGCCAGCAGTTACAGATCTGGCAATCAGCCCCAGCATTTT.